The T cell receptor (beta chain) described here comes from a study of blood T cell repertoires in COVID-19 (dated by TCRdb to 2020 to 2022). Turning to the overall study: Samples from collaborators originated in the United States, Italy and Spain and spanned both the acute and convalescent phases of COVID-19. The repertoires were released in a freely available public database intended as a resource for research on the immune response to SARS-CoV-2. The prospective study material was composed of cDNA or gDNA derived from T cells, B-cell-depleted T cells, or PBMCs. The samples were drawn from the first 160 participants of the ongoing ImmuneRACE study and from more than 1,000 subjects provided by 6 global collaborators. Subjects who had been exposed to COVID-19, were actively infected with it, or had recovered from it provided the deeply sampled blood TCRbeta repertoires that made up the dataset. The sample metadata nearly always contained a de-identified subject ID, COVID-19 status, age in years and sex. Where HLA class I and class II types were available, the types were taken from metadata supplied by the sample provider, not from assay-based typing. The full study reports these points: Clinical and demographic metadata were provided uncurated, with the amount varying by source and participant.

CDR1 and CDR2, looked up from the germline V gene, are SGHRS and YFSETQ. Germline trimming: 0 bases from V, 2 bases from J; junction bases outside gene matches: 7. Reading from cysteine to phenylalanine, the CDR3 counts 17 amino acids. Just the 51-base CDR3 DNA is kept, in frame starting at base 1. TCRbeta CDR3 regions were amplified from genomic DNA using the immunoSEQ Assay, a bias-controlled multiplex PCR. The paper's data handling went like this. Nucleated cell counts per sample were estimated from amplification of reference gene primers within the assay. To quantify the absolute abundance of each unique TCRbeta CDR3 rearrangement, sequence reads were collapsed and filtered. For each sample, productive Simpson clonality was calculated as the square root of Simpson's diversity index over productive rearrangements. Not all clones reach the TCRdb copy of this immuneACCESS table, which keeps in-frame sequences only. Checked studies attribute under half of the gap to unresolved V genes and leave the rest unexplained. Clonal size and the V and J genes are those of that table, whereas D and trimming came from the DNA. This sample has some 460,000 clones in its table, and roughly nine tenths of those were observed once. The ten largest make up about 0.75% of the sample.

In the prospective study, participants were 18 to 89 years old, resided in about two dozen geographic areas of the United States, and were enrolled through a virtual design. To assign participants to cohorts, the prospective study relied on clinical history that participants themselves reported in a screening survey and a study questionnaire. ImmuneRACE Cohort 3 recovered participants were defined by two consecutive negative NP/OP PCR tests, healthcare professional clearance, or symptom resolution. Each participant in the prospective study had whole blood, serum and a nasopharyngeal or oropharyngeal swab collected by mobile phlebotomists. Additional blood draws and questionnaires over an approximately two-month period could optionally be provided by prospective study participants. Before DNA extraction, prospective study blood samples were shipped either frozen or at room temperature. Remarks on this clone: Its antigen specificity is not known. No much larger clone is present one base from it, and per-base qualities are unavailable.

This TCR came from a woman between 18 and 29 years old who had recovered from COVID-19. The rearranged chain carries TRBV5-1 and TRBJ2-3; a stretch of 9 junction bases matches TRBD2. The sequenced material came from PBMCs or T cells enriched from blood (not recorded which). In nucleotide form, the sequence is TGCGCCAGCAGCTTGGCTGTCGCGGGGGGGGCCACAGATACGCAGTATTTT. This is translated as CASSLAVAGGATDTQYF.